The present T cell receptor beta chain was sequenced within a study of response to subunit inactivated influenza vaccine. This clonotype appeared a few times. TCRdb re-called the RT-PCR reads through MiXCR, storing one row per CDR3 protein. The sample lists hundreds of thousands of distinct CDR3 sequences, about 11% occurring once. Germline-derived CDR1 and CDR2 are SGHDN and FVKESK. Trimming took 1 base from V and 2 from J, leaving 6 bases between them. The length of the CDR3 is 14 residues. The same data also went into a second study, on T cells expressing NK-cell markers. That study adds: The authors generated TCR beta cDNA through 5'RACE template switching with UMIs.

The sequences come from PBMCs from blood, collected on the day of vaccination. The rearrangement uses TRBV14 and TRBJ1-5; D remains unclear. The TCR originated in a man aged 45-60 years who received an inactivated influenza vaccine. CDR3 region: CASSQGPGNQPQHF. In DNA, the CDR3 is TGTGCCAGCAGCCAAGGCCCCGGCAATCAGCCCCAGCATTTT.